The 18 T cell receptor beta chains below come from one sample, sequenced in a study of T cell repertoires in cytomegalovirus infection (dated by TCRdb to about 2019). Instrument used: Illumina HiSeq 1500. In TCRdb, the public reads were trimmed at Q25 with fastp and aligned with MiXCR, with productive beta chains retained. Rows with one shared CDR3 protein collapse into an entry with the most common genes and DNA. The sample table shows 650,000 to 900,000 distinct CDR3 sequences, and about 29% are seen once. The top ten hold roughly 14% of the sample. The treatment or condition tag for this specimen amounts to: in vitro stimulation with specific CMV peptide epitopes to enrich CMV-specific T cells. These receptors are not linked to any known antigen. The sample was cultured CD8+ T cells from PBMCs, taken from culture after CMV antigen stimulation. The source of these receptors is a human donor in good health (CMV status not recorded). Some clones in this sample may be carry-over from other donors' samples.

The V gene is TRBV10-3, the J gene TRBJ2-1; TRBD1 matches at 7 bases. Germline V gene sequence: CDR1 ENHRY, CDR2 SYGVKD. The length of the CDR3 is 16 residues. Trimming cost V 4 bases and J 5 bases; bases outside gene matches: 11. DNA for the CDR3: TGTGCCATCAGTGTGTACGAGGGACAGAAAAACAATGAGCAGTTCTTC. Translating it yields CAISVYEGQKNNEQFF.

The CDR3 loop is CASPLREGQGIYEQYV. As DNA, the CDR3 is TGTGCCAGCCCTCTCCGTGAGGGACAGGGGATCTACGAGCAGTACGTC. The rearrangement uses TRBV2 and TRBJ2-7; the match to TRBD1 covers 10 bases. Germline CDR1 SNHLY, CDR2 FYNNEI. The CDR3 length is 16 residues. V was pared by 8 bases and J by 3 bases, with 13 bases of the junction left unmatched.

The gene calls are TRBV4-1 and TRBJ1-6; no clear D. Germline CDR1 reads MGHRA; CDR2 reads YSYEKL. Trimming took off 3 bases at V and 7 bases at J, with 10 bases between the two ends. This CDR3 has 14 amino acids. The CDR3 coding sequence is TGCGCCAGCAGCCAGATGACGGGCAATTCACCCCTCCACTTT. Translated, it gives CASSQMTGNSPLHF.

This clonotype turned up a few times. This chain connects TRBV27 to TRBJ1-3; the D is unclear. Germline lookup yields CDR1 MNHEY and CDR2 SMNVEV (reference sequence). This CDR3 contains 14 residues. V dropped 4 bases and J dropped 4 bases, with 11 bases sitting between them. The CDR3 nucleotides are TGTGCCAGCAGTTCGACTTGGGCCGGAAACACCATATATTTT. Encoded protein: CASSSTWAGNTIYF.

A few counts support this clonotype. The chain uses TRBV6-4 and TRBJ2-2, with D unclear. V dropped 6 bases and J dropped 3 bases, with 11 bases sitting between them. CDR3 length: 14 amino acids. Germline lookup yields CDR1 MRHNA and CDR2 SNTAGT. The DNA for the CDR3 is TGTGCCAGCAGCCAATTTGAAGACACCGGGGAGCTGTTTTTT. This encodes CASSQFEDTGELFF.

In this sample, this clonotype turned up a few times. At one end the junction does not follow the germline gene, possibly because of a read error. The chain links TRBV18 to TRBJ2-7; D gene ambiguous. This CDR3 has 13 amino acids. CDR1 is KGHSH, CDR2 LQKENI, per germline. CDR3 DNA sequence: TGTGCCAGCTCACTCGGACCCTCCGACGAGCAGTACTTC. Amino acids: CASSLGPSDEQYF.

The chain has TRBV27 and TRBJ2-4, with 7 bases matching TRBD1. This CDR3 has 14 amino acids. The ends lost 7 bases at V and 5 bases at J; junction bases unmatched: 8. Germline V gene data show CDR1 as MNHEY and CDR2 as SMNVEV (reference sequence). The CDR3 DNA follows: TGTGCCAGCATGGGGCGACAGGGAGAAAACATTCAGTACTTC. Translation gives CASMGRQGENIQYF.

The chain combines TRBV6-5 with TRBJ2-1, with 7 bases lining up with TRBD1. Germline CDR1 and CDR2: MNHEY and SVGAGI. The CDR3 has 12 amino acids. Losses at the gene ends were 10 bases for V and 10 bases for J; bases not matched to a gene: 10. The CDR3 DNA is TGTGCCACCAATCAGGGGGTTGACGAGCAGTTCTTC. Translating it yields CATNQGVDEQFF.

This clonotype was found many times. The chain couples TRBV6-2 or TRBV6-3 to TRBJ2-1; D possibly matches TRBD1 or TRBD2 (6 bases each). The CDR3 has 17 residues. Trimming shortened V by 6 bases and J by 0 bases, and 18 bases separated the two germline ends. Germline V CDR1 and CDR2: MNHEY, SVGEGT. The CDR3 region is CASSSRRGSSSYNEQFF. CDR3 sequence (DNA): TGTGCCAGCAGCTCCCGGAGGGGGTCGAGCTCCTACAATGAGCAGTTCTTC.

The chain links TRBV7-9 to TRBJ1-2; D gene ambiguous. The CDR3 contains 14 residues. Germline loops: CDR1 SEHNR, CDR2 FQNEAQ (reference sequence). The ends were cut back, 1 base at V and 4 bases at J, with 10 bases in the middle. The CDR3 sequence is CASSLDGPIYGYTF. As DNA, the CDR3 is TGTGCCAGCAGCTTAGACGGACCGATCTATGGCTACACCTTC.

This clonotype was counted a few times. The rearrangement uses TRBV2 and TRBJ2-3, with 9 bases aligning to TRBD2. With V trimmed by 11 bases and J by 2 bases, 14 bases remained unmatched. The CDR3 is 16 amino acids. Per germline, CDR1 SNHLY and CDR2 FYNNEI. The CDR3 DNA reads TGTGCCGGAGACAGGCCTAGCGGGGAATACACAGATACGCAGTATTTT. This sequence encodes CAGDRPSGEYTDTQYF.

The sample holds a few counts of this clonotype. The chain recombines TRBV7-6 with TRBJ1-3, with D possibly matching TRBD1 (5 bases). Germline lookup yields CDR1 SGHVS and CDR2 FNYEAQ. Trimming removed 11 bases from V and 1 base from J, with 18 bases in between. CDR3 length equals 15 residues. The CDR3 DNA sequence: TGTGCCTCATCGGCAGGGAGAACTTCTGGAAACACCATATATTTT. Translation gives CASSAGRTSGNTIYF.

This clonotype has a count of ten or more. The chain is built from TRBV12-3 or TRBV12-4 and TRBJ2-5; no firm D call. This CDR3 comprises 13 residues. With 5 bases removed from V and 1 base from J, the gap between germline ends came to 8 bases. CDR3 loop: CASSPGLQETQYF. The CDR3 region has the DNA TGTGCCAGCAGTCCCGGGCTCCAAGAGACCCAGTACTTC.

This clonotype was seen only a few times. An end of the junction differs from the germline gene, which may be a read error. The gene calls are TRBV7-7 and TRBJ2-3; D not certain. From germline, CDR1 is SSHAT and CDR2 FNYEAQ (reference sequence). This CDR3 has 16 residues. CDR3 in amino acids: CASSTGPRRGLVQQYF. CDR3 DNA: TGTGCTAGCAGCACCGGGCCCCGGAGAGGCCTGGTCCAGCAGTATTTT.

The V and J genes are TRBV2 and TRBJ2-2; 11 positions match TRBD2. V was pared by 4 bases and J by 4 bases, with 5 bases of the junction left unmatched. The CDR3 has 16 residues. Germline V lookup: CDR1 SNHLY, CDR2 FYNNEI. The CDR3 here is CASSGASGGFTGELFF. CDR3 DNA sequence: TGTGCCAGCAGTGGGGCTAGCGGGGGGTTCACCGGGGAGCTGTTTTTT. Complete variable domain (other parts from reference TRBV2 and TRBJ2-2): EPEVTQTPSHQVTQMGQEVILRCVPISNHLYFYWYRQILGQKVEFLVSFYNNEISEKSEIFDDQFSVERPDGSNFTLKIRSTKLEDSAMYFCASSGASGGFTGELFFGEGSRLTVL.

The rearrangement joins TRBV7-2 to TRBJ1-5; no firm D call. V dropped 2 bases and J dropped 4 bases, with 15 bases sitting between them. Germline values: CDR1 SGHTA, CDR2 FQGNSA. The CDR3 runs to 16 residues. This CDR3 is CASSLFPRAGNQPQHF. Here the CDR3 DNA reads TGTGCCAGCAGCTTATTCCCCCGAGCGGGGAATCAGCCCCAGCATTTT.

This rearrangement joins TRBV5-1 to TRBJ2-7; TRBD2 aligns across 7 bases. The CDR3 extends over 15 amino acids. The germline V gene has CDR1 SGHRS and CDR2 YFSETQ. Trimming at V came to 3 bases and at J to 0 bases, leaving 6 bases not matched to a gene. CDR3 sequence reads: CASSSSGVSSYEQYF. The CDR3 DNA reads TGCGCCAGCAGCTCAAGCGGGGTCTCCTCCTACGAGCAGTACTTC.

The chain is built from TRBV4-2 and TRBJ2-3; no definite D call. Germline V lookup: CDR1 LGHNA, CDR2 YNFKEQ. The CDR3 loop spans 14 amino acids. Trimming removed 1 base from V and 5 bases from J, with 10 bases in between. CDR3 region: CASSQVGELDTQYF. In DNA, the CDR3 is TGTGCCAGCAGCCAAGTCGGAGAATTAGATACGCAGTATTTT.